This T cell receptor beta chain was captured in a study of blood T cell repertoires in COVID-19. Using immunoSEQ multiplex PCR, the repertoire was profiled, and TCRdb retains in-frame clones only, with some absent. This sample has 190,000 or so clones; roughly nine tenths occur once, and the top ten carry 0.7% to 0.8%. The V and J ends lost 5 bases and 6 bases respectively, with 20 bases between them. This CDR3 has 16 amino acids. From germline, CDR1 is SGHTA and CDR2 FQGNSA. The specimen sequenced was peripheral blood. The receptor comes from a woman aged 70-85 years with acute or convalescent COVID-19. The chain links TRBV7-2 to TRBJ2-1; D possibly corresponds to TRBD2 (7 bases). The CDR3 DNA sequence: TGTGCCAGCAGCCCGTCGGGGGGCGGGAGACGCAATGAGCAGTTCTTC. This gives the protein CASSPSGGGRRNEQFF.